The sequence of this T cell receptor beta chain was determined in a study of T cells in Graves' hyperthyroidism and ophthalmopathy. Study findings and constraints: Ophthalmopathy was told apart from stable hyperthyroidism by a 13 V-J model. Most clonotypes expanded in the thyroid (above 0.001) were also present in blood.

It was RNA transcripts that yielded the amplified TCR beta CDR3 regions. An initial round of RT-PCR targeting the TCR CDR3 relied on the HTBI primer set. From the multiplex PCR reads, TCRdb called clonotypes with MiXCR, one entry per CDR3 protein. The sample holds hundreds of thousands of distinct CDR3 sequences, roughly 32% seen once. The diagnoses drew upon clinical symptoms, serum thyroxine and TRAb, thyroid ultrasound and orbital computed tomography. As concerns this clonotype: Its antigen remains unknown. Germline and junction disagree at one end, which may indicate a read error.

Source material: blood. This receptor was taken from a woman aged 40 to 50 with Graves' hyperthyroidism.

The CDR3 region is CASADSPYDSPLHF. The CDR3 nucleotides are TGTGCCAGCGCCGACAGCCCTTATGATTCACCCCTCCACTTT. The chain carries TRBV5-1 and TRBJ1-6; maybe TRBD1 (5 bases). Germline lookup yields CDR1 SGHRS and CDR2 YFSETQ. CDR3 size: 14 residues.